This T cell receptor (beta chain) was recovered during a study of cytomegalovirus exposure and HLA in healthy donors. Whole-study findings and limits: Most observed TCR sequences were rare, whereas some public TCRs were detected in many donors. TCR beta V- and J-gene trimming was later associated with a missense DCLRE1C variant. Within a later analysis, the majority of CMV-associated TCR beta chains appeared HLA-restricted. Presence/absence analyses assumed roughly uniform sequencing depth across donors, which may not hold.

In this sample, this clone turned up once. Its antigen remains unknown. One junction end disagrees with the germline gene, perhaps due to a read error. The PCR employed 60 Vbeta primers together with 13 Jbeta primers. Data came from immunoSEQ multiplex PCR; TCRdb stores just in-frame clones and leaves some out. The data show roughly 200,000 clones, over 75% seen once. The CDR3 has 16 residues. Germline V gene lookup returns CDR1 LGHNA and CDR2 YNFKEQ. Sequenced material: PBMCs. The chain links TRBV4-2 to TRBJ2-3, with 7 bases identical to TRBD2. The sequence derives from a woman in her twenties or thirties in good health and CMV-seronegative. CDR3: CASIQEIGLPGGTQYF. For the CDR3, the DNA is TGTGCCAGCATCCAAGAAATAGGGCTGCCGGGGGGTACGCAGTATTTT.